This T cell receptor (beta chain) was recorded in a study of OX40 agonist ivuxolimab in advanced cancers. Study background: Ivuxolimab, an agonist antibody against OX40 (CD134), was given to patients.

Between the trimmed V and J ends, which lost 1 base and 8 bases, there was a span of 13 bases. Germline-derived CDR1 and CDR2 are SGHDN and FVKESK. The CDR3 is 14 residues long. Points on this clone: As yet, its antigen is unknown.

Study-level points and caveats: Fewer expanded clones were found on average in CD4+ than in CD8+ T cells.

Generated by immunoSEQ multiplex PCR, the TCRdb table keeps only in-frame clones and is missing some. The repertoire holds tens of thousands of clones, with more than 75% as singletons. The rearrangement links TRBV14 to TRBJ2-3, with TRBD2 as a possible D gene (6 bases). The sequenced sample was CD4+ or CD8+ T cells sorted from blood, obtained in a trial of the OX40 agonist ivuxolimab. This clonotype originated in an adult with an advanced solid tumor such as melanoma, head and neck, liver or kidney cancer. The CDR3 region has the DNA TGTGCCAGCAGCCAAGGTGCGGGGCTAGGTACGCAGTATTTT. This sequence encodes CASSQGAGLGTQYF.